This TCR beta chain emerged from a study of T-cell reconstitution after alpha-beta-depleted transplantation in children. Trimming left V 3 bases short and J 10 bases short, with 11 bases between. CDR3 size: 12 residues. From germline, CDR1 is SGHRS and CDR2 YFSETQ. Turning to this clonotype: Antigen: not known.

Unique molecular identifiers were incorporated during preparation of the TCRbeta library. TCRdb reprocessed the PCR reads via MiXCR and lists one record per CDR3 protein. The repertoire consists of approximately 980,000 distinct CDR3 sequences, with roughly 29% occurring once and the leading ten covering over 25%. Study-wide findings and caveats: A year had passed since transplant, and T-cell counts and diversity by then came mostly from newly produced T cells. As was reported, about two months after transplant, alpha-beta T cells came from several hundred expanded graft clones. There were some patients whose high TCRbeta diversity at day 60 came from surviving recipient T cells and thymic progenitors.

The sequence was obtained from a boy under two years old who had a stem cell transplant for SCID, so the T cells may come from the graft donor. The J gene is TRBJ2-1, the V gene TRBV5-1, with D possibly being TRBD2 (6 bases). The sample in question was PBMCs, mostly from graft donor cells, obtained 360 days after TCRalphabeta/CD19-depleted stem cell transplant. CDR3 in DNA: TGCGCCAGCAGCTGGGGGGAGACCGAGCAGTTCTTC. It encodes CASSWGETEQFF.